This TCR beta chain originates from a study of molecular identifiers for immune sequencing clone quantification. Findings and caveats of the study: Clones above 20 RNA copies contained over 97% of effector molecules and under 1% of naive molecules. Underestimated sizes of highly expanded clones could result from identical TCR molecules that share a barcode.

TCRdb itself ran the PCR reads through MiXCR, one entry per CDR3 protein. The sample comprises 490,000 or so distinct CDR3 sequences, 20% to 25% of which are singletons, and approximately 0.84% rests with the top ten. This clonotype has ten or more counts. What it recognizes is unknown. CDR1 ENHRY and CDR2 SYGVKD come from the germline V gene. The CDR3 extends over 14 amino acids. V shed 4 bases and J shed 6 bases, with 16 bases lying between them. The authors sorted naive CD8 T cells as CD8+CD4-CCR7+CD45RA+. This sequence was found in a human donor in good health. Some libraries in this study had Jurkat cell RNA spiked in. The sequencing input was naive CD8+ T cells from blood, with Jurkat cell RNA spiked in. Indicated subset: FACS-sorted CD8+CD4-CCR7+CD45RA+ naive T cells. The chain recombines TRBV10-3 with TRBJ2-7; D remains ambiguous. CDR3 sequence (DNA): TGTGCCATCAGTGTTTCACCCGTCGAGTCCGAGCAGTACTTC. This codes for CAISVSPVESEQYF.